These 4 T cell receptor beta chains originate from one sample sequenced in a study of response to subunit inactivated influenza vaccine. MiXCR was run by TCRdb on the RT-PCR reads, yielding one entry per CDR3 protein. This sample has around 580,000 distinct CDR3 sequences; 12% occur once, and the top ten carry 10% to 13%. The material sequenced was PBMCs from blood, taken on the day of vaccination. These TCRs come from a man aged 50-60 years who received an inactivated influenza vaccine.

This clonotype came up a few times. The genes are TRBV20-1 and TRBJ2-1, with D unresolved. This CDR3 comprises 15 residues. Trimming removed 1 base from V and 3 bases from J, with 13 bases in between. Per germline, CDR1 DFQATT and CDR2 SNEGSKA (reference sequence). The DNA for the CDR3 is TGCAGTGCTAGAGGACAAACGACCGTCTACAATGAGCAGTTCTTC. Translation gives CSARGQTTVYNEQFF.

This clonotype was seen a single time. The rearrangement uses TRBV19 and TRBJ2-1, with 9 positions matching TRBD1. This CDR3 region has 14 residues. The V gene's germline CDR1 is LNHDA and CDR2 SQIVND (reference sequence). V shed 8 bases and J 7 bases; nucleotides not matched to a gene: 9. The CDR3 DNA sequence: TGTGCCAGTCAACAGGGGGCCCTCAGTAATGAGCAGTTCTTC. Residues: CASQQGALSNEQFF.

This clonotype has only a few counts. The chain employs TRBV5-1 and TRBJ2-1, with 11 bases that match TRBD2. CDR1 and CDR2 (germline): SGHRS, YFSETQ. The length of the CDR3 is 19 residues. V shed 4 bases, J shed 4 bases, and the junction held 16 bases outside the gene matches. The CDR3 here is CASSDKTGATSGTYNEQFF. CDR3 bases: TGCGCCAGCAGCGATAAGACAGGGGCGACTAGCGGGACTTACAATGAGCAGTTCTTC.

The V gene is TRBV5-1, the J gene TRBJ2-5; 14 bases agree with TRBD2. V trimming: 3 bases; J trimming: 0 bases; junction bases outside the gene matches: 4. Germline V lookup: CDR1 SGHRS, CDR2 YFSETQ. The CDR3 is 17 residues long. The CDR3 DNA reads TGCGCCAGCAGCTCGACTAGCGGGAGGGAGTACCAAGAGACCCAGTACTTC. Protein sequence: CASSSTSGREYQETQYF.